This entry is about one TCR beta chain. TCR beta cDNA was made by 5'RACE template switching with UMIs. TCRdb reprocessed the 5' RACE reads and keeps a single row for each CDR3 protein, giving no DNA. The sample data list about 140,000 distinct CDR3 sequences. The source of the sample is a study of T cells expressing NK-cell markers. Turning to the study itself: HCMV serostatus: most of the eight sequenced donors positive, one negative.

The CDR3 runs to 15 residues. Germline CDR1 is LNHDA and CDR2 is SQIVND (reference sequence). The origin of this receptor is a man between 18 and 29 years old in good health. The chain uses TRBV19 and TRBJ1-1; TCRdb's D call, TRBD1, is unchecked because there is no DNA. The sample was blood T cells: a sorted CD56 or NKG2C T cell subset, CD4+ or CD8+ T cells, or bulk PBMC T cells (not recorded which). The CDR3: CASSISGGGNTEAFF.